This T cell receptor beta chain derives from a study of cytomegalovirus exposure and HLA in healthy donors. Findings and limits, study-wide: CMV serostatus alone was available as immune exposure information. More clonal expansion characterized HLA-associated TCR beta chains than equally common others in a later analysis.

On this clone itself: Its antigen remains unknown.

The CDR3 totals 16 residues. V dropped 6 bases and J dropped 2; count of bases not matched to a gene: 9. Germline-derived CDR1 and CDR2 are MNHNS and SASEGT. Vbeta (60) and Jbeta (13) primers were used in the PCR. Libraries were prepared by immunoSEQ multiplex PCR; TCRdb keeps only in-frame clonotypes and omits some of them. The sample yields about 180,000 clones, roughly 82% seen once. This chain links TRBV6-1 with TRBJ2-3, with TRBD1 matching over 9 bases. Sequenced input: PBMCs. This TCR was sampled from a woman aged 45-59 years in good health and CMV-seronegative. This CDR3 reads CASSERTGVNTDTQYF. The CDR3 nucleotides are TGTGCCAGCAGCGAAAGGACAGGGGTAAACACAGATACGCAGTATTTT.